This T cell receptor (beta chain) derives from a study of T-cell reconstitution after alpha-beta-depleted transplantation in children. Findings and limits, study-wide: Elevated TCRbeta diversity at day 60 was traced, in some patients, to surviving recipient T cells and thymic progenitors. Reportedly, alpha-beta T cells present about two months post-transplant originated from several hundred expanded clones of graft origin.

The CDR3 spans 15 residues. In germline, CDR1 is WNHNN, CDR2 SYGVQD (reference sequence). J gave up 5 bases and V 4 bases, and 9 bases lay outside the gene matches. Unique molecular identifiers were used in preparing the TCRbeta library. A single record per CDR3 protein comes from TCRdb applying MiXCR to the PCR reads. The sample consists of 780,000 or so distinct CDR3 sequences, approximately 15% of them appearing once. About this clonotype itself: Its antigen is currently unknown.

The chain links TRBV10-1 to TRBJ2-3, with 7 bases identical to TRBD2. The material was PBMCs, mostly from graft donor cells, obtained 360 days after TCRalphabeta/CD19-depleted stem cell transplant. This receptor was obtained from a male patient younger than 18 who had a stem cell transplant for acute lymphoblastic leukemia, so the T cells may come from the graft donor. The CDR3, as DNA: TGCGCCAGCAGTGGGACTAGGCCTCCCGGAGATACGCAGTATTTT. Translated: CASSGTRPPGDTQYF.